The clone carrying this TCR beta chain was recorded many times. TCRdb recomputed calls from the 5' RACE reads with MiXCR, one row per CDR3 protein. This sample has around 58,000 distinct CDR3 sequences, with approximately 11% found just once. The CDR3 contains 12 residues. The germline gives CDR1 SGHDT, CDR2 YYEEEE. Trimming cost V 2 bases and J 4 bases, with 4 bases left between them. The sample is drawn from a study of early T cells in non-severe SARS-CoV-2 infection. This receptor was obtained from an adult who was a healthcare worker with PCR-confirmed SARS-CoV-2 infection or an uninfected control (not recorded which). The rearrangement joins TRBV5-6 to TRBJ2-1; D gene ambiguous. Sequencing was done on a sample of whole blood. The CDR3 DNA reads TGTGCCAGCAGCTTACCGTACAATGAGCAGTTCTTC. This sequence encodes CASSLPYNEQFF.